This T cell receptor beta chain comes out of a study of CD8+CD57+ T cells in acquired aplastic anemia. This clonotype was observed a single time. Profiles of TCR beta VDJ and CDR3 were generated from a genomic DNA template. Each CDR3 protein is one row after TCRdb ran MiXCR on the reads. This table holds roughly 200,000 distinct CDR3 sequences, 60% to 80% found once. It was patients with CD8+CD57+ cell expansion by flow cytometry who were chosen for sequencing. Patients had not yet gotten any therapy when their blood was taken for sampling. Trimming removed 4 bases from V and 1 base from J, with 17 bases in between. This CDR3 region has 16 residues. Per the germline V gene, CDR1 is SGDLS and CDR2 is YYNGEE.

The receptor comes from a human donor with aplastic anemia. Specimen: sorted CD4+, CD8+, or CD8+CD57+ T cells (not recorded which) from PBMCs. V gene TRBV9 combines with J gene TRBJ1-1; D call uncertain. The CDR3 DNA follows: TGTGCCAGCAGCCCTCGACGCGGGGTCGGGAACACTGAAGCTTTCTTT. This translates into CASSPRRGVGNTEAFF. Filled out from reference TRBV9 and TRBJ1-1, the complete variable domain reads DSGVTQTPKHLITATGQRVTLRCSPRSGDLSVYWYQQSLDQGLQFLIQYYNGEERAKGNILERFSAQQFPDLHSELNLSSLELGDSALYFCASSPRRGVGNTEAFFGQGTRLTVV.